This T cell receptor beta chain was profiled in a study of blood T cell repertoires in COVID-19. On the study more broadly: Sources were T cells, B-cell-depleted T cells, or PBMCs; the material itself was cDNA or gDNA.

The CDR3 has 17 residues. Trimming cost V 4 bases and J 2 bases, with 20 bases left between them. Per germline, CDR1 MNHEY and CDR2 SMNVEV (reference sequence). Some clones are missing from TCRdb's copy, which holds only in-frame ones; the method was immunoSEQ multiplex PCR. The repertoire consists of about 160,000 clones, with 88% occurring once and the leading ten covering more than 6.5%. Two negative PCRs, clearance, or symptom resolution had been documented for recovered Cohort 3 donors. V gene TRBV27 combines with J gene TRBJ1-2; no definite D call. Input material: PBMCs or T cells enriched from blood (not recorded which). This receptor was taken from a woman between 45 and 65 years old who had recovered from COVID-19. CDR3 bases: TGTGCCAGCAGTTCCGGACGGATTTGGGAGACCAACTATGGCTACACCTTC. Protein: CASSSGRIWETNYGYTF.